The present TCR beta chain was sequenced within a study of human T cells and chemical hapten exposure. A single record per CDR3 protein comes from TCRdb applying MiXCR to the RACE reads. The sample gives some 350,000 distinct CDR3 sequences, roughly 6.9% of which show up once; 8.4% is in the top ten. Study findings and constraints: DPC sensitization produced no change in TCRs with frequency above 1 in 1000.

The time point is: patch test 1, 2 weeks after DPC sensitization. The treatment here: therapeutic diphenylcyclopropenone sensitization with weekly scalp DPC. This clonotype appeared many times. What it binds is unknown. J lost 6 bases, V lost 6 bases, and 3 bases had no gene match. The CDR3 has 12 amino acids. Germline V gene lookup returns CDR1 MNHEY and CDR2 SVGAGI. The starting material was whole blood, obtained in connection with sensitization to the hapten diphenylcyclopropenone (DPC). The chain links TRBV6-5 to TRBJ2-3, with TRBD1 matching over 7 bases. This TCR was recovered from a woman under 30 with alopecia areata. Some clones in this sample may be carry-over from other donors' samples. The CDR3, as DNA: TGTGCCAGCAGGACAGGGCCTGATACGCAGTATTTT. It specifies CASRTGPDTQYF.